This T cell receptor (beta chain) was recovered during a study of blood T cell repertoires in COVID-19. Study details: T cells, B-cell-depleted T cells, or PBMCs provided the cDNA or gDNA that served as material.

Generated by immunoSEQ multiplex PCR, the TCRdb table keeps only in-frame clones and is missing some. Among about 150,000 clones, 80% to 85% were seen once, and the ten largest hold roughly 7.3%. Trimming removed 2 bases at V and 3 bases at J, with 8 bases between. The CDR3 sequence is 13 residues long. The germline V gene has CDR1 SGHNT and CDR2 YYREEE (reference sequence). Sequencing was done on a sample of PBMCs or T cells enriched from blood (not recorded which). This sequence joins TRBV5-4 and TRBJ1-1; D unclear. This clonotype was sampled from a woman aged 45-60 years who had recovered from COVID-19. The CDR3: CASSFTRDTEAFF. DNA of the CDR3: TGTGCCAGCAGCTTCACCCGGGACACTGAAGCTTTCTTT.